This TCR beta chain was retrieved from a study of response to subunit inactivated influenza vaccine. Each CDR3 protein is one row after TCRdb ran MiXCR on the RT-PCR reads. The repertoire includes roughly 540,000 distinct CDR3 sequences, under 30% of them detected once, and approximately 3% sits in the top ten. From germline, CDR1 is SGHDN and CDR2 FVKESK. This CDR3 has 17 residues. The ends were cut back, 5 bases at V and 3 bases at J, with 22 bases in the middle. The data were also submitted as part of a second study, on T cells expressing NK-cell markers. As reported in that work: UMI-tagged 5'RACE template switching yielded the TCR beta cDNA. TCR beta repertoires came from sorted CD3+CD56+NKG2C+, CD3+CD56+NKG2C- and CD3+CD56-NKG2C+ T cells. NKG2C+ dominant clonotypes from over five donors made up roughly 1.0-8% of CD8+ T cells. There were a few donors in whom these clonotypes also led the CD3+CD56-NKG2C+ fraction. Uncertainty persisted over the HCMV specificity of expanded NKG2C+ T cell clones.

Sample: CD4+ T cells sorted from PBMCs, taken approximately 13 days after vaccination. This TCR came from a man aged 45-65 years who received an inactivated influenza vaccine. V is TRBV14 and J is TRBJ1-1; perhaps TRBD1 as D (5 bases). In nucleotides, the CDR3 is TGTGCCAGCAGCGCATACAGGTGGCCGTATGTGGACACTGAAGCTTTCTTT. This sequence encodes CASSAYRWPYVDTEAFF.